Included here is one TCR beta chain sequence, with context. Produced via immunoSEQ multiplex PCR; TCRdb's table is partial and in-frame only. The data hold some 130,000 clones, with roughly 89% observed a single time. The sample comes from a study of cytomegalovirus exposure and HLA in healthy donors. Study summary: The approximately 120 validation repertoires used the same platform as the roughly 670 first-cohort repertoires, a later analysis reported.

V gave up 3 bases and J gave up 6 bases, with 8 bases separating them. CDR3 length: 12 residues. Germline V gene data show CDR1 as KGHSH and CDR2 as LQKENI. Sequenced input: PBMCs. This TCR came from a woman aged 18-29 years in good health and CMV-seronegative. The chain has TRBV18 and TRBJ1-2; D remains unclear. This CDR3 reads CASSPRGHGYTF. CDR3 nucleotides: TGTGCCAGCTCACCCCGGGGTCATGGCTACACCTTC.